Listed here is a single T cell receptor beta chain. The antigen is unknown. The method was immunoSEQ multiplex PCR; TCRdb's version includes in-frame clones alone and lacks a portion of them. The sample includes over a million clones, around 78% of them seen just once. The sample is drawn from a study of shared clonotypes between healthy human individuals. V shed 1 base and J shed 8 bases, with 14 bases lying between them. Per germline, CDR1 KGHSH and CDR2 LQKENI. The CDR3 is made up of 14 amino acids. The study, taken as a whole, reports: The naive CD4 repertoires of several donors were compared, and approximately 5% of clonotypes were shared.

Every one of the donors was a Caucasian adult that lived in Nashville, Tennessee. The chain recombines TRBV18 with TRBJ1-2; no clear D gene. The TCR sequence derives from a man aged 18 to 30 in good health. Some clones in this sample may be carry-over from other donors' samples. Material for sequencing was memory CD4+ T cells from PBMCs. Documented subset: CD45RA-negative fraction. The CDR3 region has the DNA TGTGCCAGCTCACCACTTGTCGATGGGGAAGGCTACACCTTC. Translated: CASSPLVDGEGYTF. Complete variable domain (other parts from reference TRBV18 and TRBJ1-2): NAGVMQNPRHLVRRRGQEARLRCSPMKGHSHVYWYRQLPEEGLKFMVYLQKENIIDESGMPKERFSAEFPKEGPSILRIQQVVRGDSAAYFCASSPLVDGEGYTFGSGTRLTVV.